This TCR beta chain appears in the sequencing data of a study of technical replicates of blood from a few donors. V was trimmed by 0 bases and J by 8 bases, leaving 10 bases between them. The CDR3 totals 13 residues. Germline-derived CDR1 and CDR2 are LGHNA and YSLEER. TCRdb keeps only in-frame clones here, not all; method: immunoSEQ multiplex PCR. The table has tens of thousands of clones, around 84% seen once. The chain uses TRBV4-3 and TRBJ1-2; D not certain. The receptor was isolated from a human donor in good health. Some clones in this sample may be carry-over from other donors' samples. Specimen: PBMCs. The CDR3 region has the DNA TGCGCCAGCAGCCAAGAGAGTTCGCGAGGCTACACCTTC. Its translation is CASSQESSRGYTF.